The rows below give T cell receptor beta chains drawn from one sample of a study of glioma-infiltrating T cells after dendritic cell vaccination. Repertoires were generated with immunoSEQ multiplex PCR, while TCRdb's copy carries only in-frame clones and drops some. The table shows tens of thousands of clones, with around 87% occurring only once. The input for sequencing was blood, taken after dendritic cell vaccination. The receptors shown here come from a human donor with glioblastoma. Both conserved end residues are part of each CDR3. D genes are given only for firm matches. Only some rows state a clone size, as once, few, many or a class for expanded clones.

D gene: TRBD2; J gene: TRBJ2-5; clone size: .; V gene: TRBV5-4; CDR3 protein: CASSFSGLGETQYF; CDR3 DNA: TGTGCCAGCAGCTTTAGCGGGCTGGGGGAGACCCAGTACTTC
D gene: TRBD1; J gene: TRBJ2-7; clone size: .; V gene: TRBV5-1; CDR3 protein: CASRDRGDYEQYF; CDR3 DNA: TGCGCCAGCAGAGACAGGGGAGACTACGAGCAGTACTTC
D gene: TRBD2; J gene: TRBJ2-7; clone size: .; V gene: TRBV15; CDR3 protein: CATSRGSGKEYF; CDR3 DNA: TGTGCCACCAGCAGAGGTAGCGGGAAAGAGTACTTC
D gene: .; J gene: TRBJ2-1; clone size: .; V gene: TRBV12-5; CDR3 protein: CASGFSASSNNEQFF; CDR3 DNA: TGTGCTAGTGGTTTCAGTGCTAGCAGCAACAATGAGCAGTTCTTC
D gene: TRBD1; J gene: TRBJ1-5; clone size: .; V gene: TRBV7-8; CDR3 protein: CASSPLGQGKQPQHF; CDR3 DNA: TGTGCCAGCAGCCCACTCGGACAGGGGAAGCAGCCCCAGCATTTT
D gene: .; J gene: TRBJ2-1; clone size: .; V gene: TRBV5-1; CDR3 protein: CASSLEAGNNEQFF; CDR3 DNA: TGCGCCAGCAGCTTGGAGGCAGGGAACAATGAGCAGTTCTTC
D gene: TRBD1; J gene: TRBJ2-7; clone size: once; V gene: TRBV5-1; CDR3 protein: CASSSAAGTAYEQYF; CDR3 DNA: TGCGCCAGCAGCTCGGCGGCCGGGACAGCCTACGAGCAGTACTTC
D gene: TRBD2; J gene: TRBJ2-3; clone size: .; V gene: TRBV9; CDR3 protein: CASTLSGNTDTQYF; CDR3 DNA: TGTGCCAGCACCCTTAGCGGGAACACAGATACGCAGTATTTT
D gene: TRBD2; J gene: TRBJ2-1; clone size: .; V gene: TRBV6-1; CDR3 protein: CASSGRLAGAEQFF; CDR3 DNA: TGTGCCAGCAGTGGCCGACTAGCGGGGGCGGAGCAGTTCTTC
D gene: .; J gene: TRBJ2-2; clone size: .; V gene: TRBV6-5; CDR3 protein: CASNRENTGELFF; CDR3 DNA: TGTGCCAGCAACAGGGAGAACACCGGGGAGCTGTTTTTT
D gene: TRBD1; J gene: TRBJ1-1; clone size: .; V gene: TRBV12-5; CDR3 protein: CASETGASNTEAFF; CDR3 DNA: TGTGCTAGTGAGACAGGGGCTTCGAACACTGAAGCTTTCTTT